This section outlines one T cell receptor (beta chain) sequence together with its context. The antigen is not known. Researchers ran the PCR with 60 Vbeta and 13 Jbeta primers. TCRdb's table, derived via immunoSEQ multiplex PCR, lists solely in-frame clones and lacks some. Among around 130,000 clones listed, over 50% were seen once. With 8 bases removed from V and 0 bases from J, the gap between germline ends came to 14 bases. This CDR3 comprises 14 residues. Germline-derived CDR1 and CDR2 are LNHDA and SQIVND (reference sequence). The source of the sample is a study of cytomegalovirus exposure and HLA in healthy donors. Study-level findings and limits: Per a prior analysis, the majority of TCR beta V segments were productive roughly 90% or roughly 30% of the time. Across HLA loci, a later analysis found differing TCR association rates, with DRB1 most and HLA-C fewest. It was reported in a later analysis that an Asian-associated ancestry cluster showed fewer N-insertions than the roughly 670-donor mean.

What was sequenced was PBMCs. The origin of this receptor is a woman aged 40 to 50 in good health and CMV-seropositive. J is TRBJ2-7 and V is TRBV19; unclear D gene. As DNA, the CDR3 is TGTGCCAGTGCTACTTTGACACCCTCCTACGAGCAGTACTTC. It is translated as CASATLTPSYEQYF.